These T cell receptor beta chains were read from a single sample in a study of OX40 agonist ivuxolimab in advanced cancers. The method was immunoSEQ multiplex PCR; TCRdb's version includes in-frame clones alone and lacks a portion of them. This table holds 65,000 to 80,000 clones, 85% to 95% found once. Sample: CD4+ or CD8+ T cells sorted from blood, taken in a trial of the OX40 agonist ivuxolimab. All receptors come from an adult with an advanced solid tumor such as melanoma, head and neck, liver or kidney cancer. The CDR3 runs from the conserved cysteine through the conserved F or W. D genes are given only for firm matches. The size field is filled for only some rows; it gives once, few, many or a size class.

v_call: TRBV5-4; j_call: TRBJ2-7; d_call: TRBD2; clone_size: once; cdr3_nt: TGTGCCAGCAGCCCGGGACTAGCGGGGGGGCGGGTGTACGAGCAGTACTTC; cdr3_aa: CASSPGLAGGRVYEQYF
v_call: TRBV7-9; j_call: TRBJ1-2; d_call: -; clone_size: -; cdr3_nt: TGTGCCAGCAGCTTATCGGGACACGTTTATGGCTACACCTTC; cdr3_aa: CASSLSGHVYGYTF
v_call: TRBV7-2; j_call: TRBJ2-6; d_call: TRBD2; clone_size: once; cdr3_nt: TGTGCCAGCAGCTTACAGCGGGGCACTGGGGCCAACGTCCTGACTTTC; cdr3_aa: CASSLQRGTGANVLTF
v_call: TRBV2; j_call: TRBJ1-2; d_call: -; clone_size: -; cdr3_nt: TGTGCCAGCAGTGAAGCCAGGGGAGATGGCTACACCTTC; cdr3_aa: CASSEARGDGYTF
v_call: TRBV6-5; j_call: TRBJ1-2; d_call: -; clone_size: -; cdr3_nt: TGTGCCAGCAGCCCAACTATTTTCGATGGCTACACCTTC; cdr3_aa: CASSPTIFDGYTF
v_call: TRBV7-6; j_call: TRBJ1-6; d_call: -; clone_size: -; cdr3_nt: TGTGCCAGCAGCTTAGCTATTGGCGGGACATCCCCCCTCCACTTT; cdr3_aa: CASSLAIGGTSPLHF
v_call: TRBV9; j_call: TRBJ2-3; d_call: TRBD2; clone_size: -; cdr3_nt: TGTGCCAGCAGCGTAGGGACTAGCGGCATGTATACGCAGTATTTT; cdr3_aa: CASSVGTSGMYTQYF
v_call: TRBV7-9; j_call: TRBJ1-1; d_call: -; clone_size: -; cdr3_nt: TGTGCCAGCAGCTTTCAGGGGACTGAAGCTTTCTTT; cdr3_aa: CASSFQGTEAFF
v_call: TRBV13; j_call: TRBJ1-1; d_call: -; clone_size: -; cdr3_nt: TGTGCCAGCAGCCTCGAAGGGAGAGCTTTCTTT; cdr3_aa: CASSLEGRAFF
v_call: TRBV13; j_call: TRBJ2-2; d_call: TRBD1; clone_size: -; cdr3_nt: TGTGCCAGCAGCCCCACCGGACAGGGGGACACCGGGGAGCTGTTTTTT; cdr3_aa: CASSPTGQGDTGELFF
v_call: TRBV7-2; j_call: TRBJ1-5; d_call: -; clone_size: -; cdr3_nt: TGTGCCAGCAGCGCCGACAGCAATCAGCCCCAGCATTTT; cdr3_aa: CASSADSNQPQHF
v_call: TRBV27; j_call: TRBJ2-6; d_call: TRBD1; clone_size: -; cdr3_nt: TGTGCCAGCAGTTTTTACCCGGGACAGGGAGGGTCTGGGGCCAACGTCCTGACTTTC; cdr3_aa: CASSFYPGQGGSGANVLTF
v_call: TRBV2; j_call: TRBJ2-3; d_call: -; clone_size: -; cdr3_nt: TGTGCCAGCAGTGGGGCGGGACACCTATTCACAGATACGCAGTATTTT; cdr3_aa: CASSGAGHLFTDTQYF
v_call: TRBV9; j_call: TRBJ2-2; d_call: -; clone_size: -; cdr3_nt: TGTGCCAGCAGCGAGGGGTCTCGCTCCGAACTAAATACCGGGGAGCTGTTTTTT; cdr3_aa: CASSEGSRSELNTGELFF
v_call: TRBV11-2; j_call: TRBJ2-7; d_call: -; clone_size: -; cdr3_nt: TGTGCCAGCAGCTTAGACCCCCGTGGGGCCTACGAGCAGTACTTC; cdr3_aa: CASSLDPRGAYEQYF
v_call: TRBV6-5; j_call: TRBJ2-3; d_call: TRBD2; clone_size: -; cdr3_nt: TGTGCCGCCCATACTAGCGGGGGAGATACGCAGTATTTT; cdr3_aa: CAAHTSGGDTQYF
v_call: TRBV27; j_call: TRBJ2-3; d_call: -; clone_size: once; cdr3_nt: TGTGCCAGCAGTTTATTGGGCAGGGCAGATACGCAGTATTTT; cdr3_aa: CASSLLGRADTQYF
v_call: TRBV4-3; j_call: TRBJ2-7; d_call: TRBD2; clone_size: -; cdr3_nt: TGCGCCAGCAGCCAAGTATTAGGAGCGGGGGACGAGCAGTACTTC; cdr3_aa: CASSQVLGAGDEQYF
v_call: TRBV10-2; j_call: TRBJ2-1; d_call: TRBD2; clone_size: -; cdr3_nt: TGCGCCACGACGATAGCGGGGAGCCACGACAATGAGCAGTTCTTC; cdr3_aa: CATTIAGSHDNEQFF
v_call: TRBV9; j_call: TRBJ2-2; d_call: TRBD1; clone_size: -; cdr3_nt: TGTGCCAGCAGCGCCTTCAAGACAGGGGGGATTCGCACCGGGGAGCTGTTTTTT; cdr3_aa: CASSAFKTGGIRTGELFF
v_call: TRBV7-9; j_call: TRBJ2-7; d_call: -; clone_size: -; cdr3_nt: TGTGCCAGCAGCTTACTAGGGGCCGGGGAGCAGTACTTC; cdr3_aa: CASSLLGAGEQYF
v_call: TRBV5-1; j_call: TRBJ2-1; d_call: -; clone_size: -; cdr3_nt: TGCGCCAGCAGCTTGCTGGGCCCGGACTACAATGAGCAGTTCTTC; cdr3_aa: CASSLLGPDYNEQFF
v_call: TRBV7-8; j_call: TRBJ2-7; d_call: TRBD2; clone_size: -; cdr3_nt: TGTGCCAGCAGCTTTGGTAAACTAGCGGGGTCGGCCTACGAGCAGTACTTC; cdr3_aa: CASSFGKLAGSAYEQYF
v_call: TRBV27; j_call: TRBJ1-4; d_call: TRBD1; clone_size: -; cdr3_nt: TGTGCCAGCAGTACGTGGACAGGGATAAATGAAAAACTGTTTTTT; cdr3_aa: CASSTWTGINEKLFF
v_call: TRBV7-9; j_call: TRBJ2-7; d_call: -; clone_size: -; cdr3_nt: TGTGCCAGCAGCTTAGAAATCACCTACGAGCAGTACTTC; cdr3_aa: CASSLEITYEQYF
v_call: TRBV27; j_call: TRBJ1-1; d_call: -; clone_size: -; cdr3_nt: TGTGCCAGCAGTTTATCGTTTCAGGGCGGGAACACTGAAGCTTTCTTT; cdr3_aa: CASSLSFQGGNTEAFF
v_call: TRBV7-2; j_call: TRBJ1-5; d_call: TRBD1; clone_size: -; cdr3_nt: TGTGCCAGCAGCCCTTCCGCATCGACAGGGATGCAGCCCCAGCATTTT; cdr3_aa: CASSPSASTGMQPQHF
v_call: TRBV10-3; j_call: TRBJ2-1; d_call: -; clone_size: -; cdr3_nt: TGTGCCATCAGTGAGTCGAAATCCCACAATGAGCAGTTCTTC; cdr3_aa: CAISESKSHNEQFF